These 18 T cell receptor beta chains came from one sample sequenced in a study of CD8 T cells in ankylosing spondylitis (dated by TCRdb to about 2017). Receptor amplification or capture employed 5' RACE. Reads for this sample came from an Illumina HiSeq 2500. The public reads were run again by TCRdb, first through fastp at Q25 and then through MiXCR, and only productive beta chains were kept. For every CDR3 protein sequence, its rows merge into one entry that carries the most common genes and DNA. The sample data list about 340,000 distinct CDR3 sequences, and approximately 22% of these were observed just once. The ten top clones hold roughly 14% of the sample. Sample: blood, either unsorted or a sorted T cell fraction (not recorded which). The receptors were sampled from a male donor with ankylosing spondylitis or in good health (not recorded which).

The V call is TRBV7-9, the J call TRBJ2-7; a possible D gene is TRBD1 (5 bases). The germline V gene has CDR1 SEHNR and CDR2 FQNEAQ (reference sequence). V lost 5 bases, J lost 0 bases, and 20 bases lay in between. This CDR3 spans 17 amino acids. The CDR3 spells CASSPPLRGPSSYEQYF. In DNA form, the CDR3 reads TGTGCCAGCAGCCCCCCTTTAAGGGGCCCTAGCTCCTACGAGCAGTACTTC.

J is TRBJ2-1 and V is TRBV4-1; maybe TRBD1 (6 bases). Germline CDR1 MGHRA, CDR2 YSYEKL. V was clipped by 6 bases and J by 0 bases, with 15 bases between them. The CDR3 has 16 residues. CDR3 DNA: TGCGCCAGCAGTTCCGACAGGTCCGGCTCCTACAATGAGCAGTTCTTC. This gives the protein CASSSDRSGSYNEQFF.

The chain recombines TRBV3-1 with TRBJ2-3; 7 bases fit TRBD1. J was trimmed by 0 bases and V by 1 base; bases with no gene match: 7. This CDR3 contains 17 residues. CDR1 is LGHDT, CDR2 YNNKEL, per germline (reference sequence). The CDR3 bases are TGTGCCAGCAGCCAAGTCCTAGGGACAGAGAGCACAGATACGCAGTATTTT. Its translation: CASSQVLGTESTDTQYF.

This clonotype was counted between two and nine times. The rearrangement links TRBV9 to TRBJ2-1; 8 bases are a match to TRBD2. This CDR3 comprises 14 residues. Germline lookup yields CDR1 SGDLS and CDR2 YYNGEE. The V and J ends lost 0 bases and 4 bases, in that order; junction bases with no gene match: 0. The CDR3: CASSVASGYNEQFF. The CDR3 DNA is TGTGCCAGCAGCGTAGCTAGCGGGTACAATGAGCAGTTCTTC.

This clonotype has just a few counts. This chain joins TRBV6-5 and TRBJ2-7; maybe TRBD1 (5 bases). The V end lost 0 bases, the J end lost 1 base, and 10 bases lay between the germline ends. CDR1 and CDR2 (germline): MNHEY, SVGAGI. The CDR3 extends over 15 amino acids. CDR3 loop: CASSYSTEASYEQYF. DNA of the CDR3: TGTGCCAGCAGTTACTCGACAGAGGCATCCTACGAGCAGTACTTC.

This clonotype was seen a few times. The CDR3, as DNA: TGTGCCAGCAGCCCGGGACAGGGATTGGACGAGCAGTACTTC. Its protein is CASSPGQGLDEQYF. The genes are TRBV7-9 and TRBJ2-7; TRBD1 matches 9 bases. The V and J ends lost 5 bases and 5 bases, in that order; junction bases with no gene match: 7. The CDR3 has 14 amino acids. Germline CDR1 and CDR2: SEHNR and FQNEAQ (reference sequence).

This chain uses TRBV9 with TRBJ2-5; 12 bases map to TRBD2. Germline V gives CDR1 SGDLS, CDR2 YYNGEE. With V trimmed by 0 bases and J by 5 bases, 8 bases remained unmatched. The CDR3 sequence is 17 residues long. The CDR3 DNA reads TGTGCCAGCAGCGTAGAGGCTAGCGGGGGGGCGGAGGAGACCCAGTACTTC. The encoded protein is CASSVEASGGAEETQYF.

This clonotype appeared a few times. The chain employs TRBV28 and TRBJ2-7; 10 bases agree with TRBD2. The CDR3 spans 15 residues. V trimming: 5 bases; J trimming: 3 bases; junction bases outside the gene matches: 7. Looked up from germline, CDR1 is MDHEN and CDR2 is SYDVKM. CDR3 region: CASSGRTSGYYEQYF. The CDR3 bases are TGTGCCAGCAGTGGGCGGACTAGCGGATACTACGAGCAGTACTTC.

The rearrangement uses TRBV3-1 and TRBJ1-1; D might be TRBD1 (5 bases). Germline V gene lookup returns CDR1 LGHDT and CDR2 YNNKEL (reference sequence). The V end was cut by 6 bases, the J end by 3 bases, with 23 bases between. The CDR3 covers 17 residues. CDR3 in amino acids: CASSPTHQGLRDTEAFF. CDR3 nucleotide sequence: TGTGCCAGCAGTCCTACCCACCAGGGACTCCGGGACACTGAAGCTTTCTTT.

A few counts support this clonotype. CDR3 loop: CSVPQSRGGYTF. Written as DNA, the CDR3 is TGCAGCGTCCCCCAGAGTCGGGGAGGCTACACCTTC. The rearrangement links TRBV29-1 to TRBJ1-2; D is unresolved. CDR1 SQVTM and CDR2 ANQGSEA come from the germline V gene. This CDR3 comprises 12 residues. V was cut by 6 bases and J by 8 bases, with 16 bases left in between.

This clonotype was seen more than once but under ten times. The chain uses TRBV20-1 and TRBJ2-7; 14 positions agree with TRBD2. With V trimmed by 5 bases and J by 3 bases, 3 bases remained unmatched. The germline V gene has CDR1 DFQATT and CDR2 SNEGSKA (reference sequence). CDR3 length equals 14 residues. This CDR3 reads CSAYGLAGGYEQYF. The DNA of the CDR3 is TGCAGTGCTTACGGACTAGCGGGGGGCTACGAGCAGTACTTC.

This chain uses TRBV11-2 with TRBJ2-5; D is unresolved. The V end was cut by 7 bases, the J end by 1 base, with 10 bases between. Germline V gene sequence: CDR1 SGHAT, CDR2 FQNNGV. The CDR3 sequence is 13 residues long. CDR3 bases: TGTGCCAGCAACCCTAGAGGCCAAGAGACCCAGTACTTC. It encodes CASNPRGQETQYF.

This chain links TRBV5-6 with TRBJ2-7, with TRBD2 matching over 15 bases. This CDR3 has 14 amino acids. Germline trimming cut 5 bases from V and 6 bases from J; bases unmatched to any gene: 3. CDR1 and CDR2 from the germline V gene are SGHDT and YYEEEE. The CDR3: CASRQGLAGGEQYF. CDR3 nucleotides: TGTGCCAGCAGGCAGGGACTAGCGGGGGGCGAGCAGTACTTC.

The J gene is TRBJ2-1, the V gene TRBV2, with D possibly matching TRBD2 (6 bases). Germline V gives CDR1 SNHLY, CDR2 FYNNEI. This CDR3 contains 16 residues. With 3 bases removed from V and 4 bases from J, the gap between germline ends came to 16 bases. The CDR3 DNA sequence: TGTGCCAGCAGTGACCCTAGCGATGGGTCTTACAATGAGCAGTTCTTC. This sequence encodes CASSDPSDGSYNEQFF.

DNA for the CDR3: TGTGCCAGCAGCCTACCGGGCCCGAGTCCGGAGACCCAGTACTTC. It encodes CASSLPGPSPETQYF. The chain is built from TRBV7-9 and TRBJ2-5; D gene ambiguous. The CDR3 covers 15 residues. Trimming shortened V by 5 bases and J by 5 bases, and 18 bases separated the two germline ends. Germline V gene sequence: CDR1 SEHNR, CDR2 FQNEAQ (reference sequence).

This rearrangement joins TRBV12-3 or TRBV12-4 to TRBJ2-4, with D possibly matching TRBD1 (6 bases). This CDR3 is 14 amino acids long. Trimming shortened V by 5 bases and J by 8 bases, and 16 bases separated the two germline ends. The CDR3 sequence: CASSNTGSRDIQYF. DNA of the CDR3: TGTGCCAGCAGTAACACAGGGAGTCGGGACATTCAGTACTTC.

The chain uses TRBV4-1 and TRBJ2-2, with D possibly matching TRBD1 (6 bases). In germline, CDR1 is MGHRA, CDR2 YSYEKL. CDR3 length: 18 residues. V was shortened by 0 bases and J by 0 bases, with 14 bases between the two germline ends. CDR3 amino acids: CASSQEWGHPPNTGELFF. DNA for the CDR3: TGCGCCAGCAGCCAAGAATGGGGACACCCACCGAACACCGGGGAGCTGTTTTTT.

This clonotype was counted a few times. The V call is TRBV29-1, the J call TRBJ2-5, with 7 bases lining up with TRBD2. The length of the CDR3 is 13 residues. Germline CDR1 is SQVTM and CDR2 is ANQGSEA. V lost 3 bases and J lost 5; bases outside the gene matches: 6. The CDR3 DNA reads as TGCAGCGTTGAGGGGGAGGGGTCGGAGACCCAGTACTTC. Translating it yields CSVEGEGSETQYF.